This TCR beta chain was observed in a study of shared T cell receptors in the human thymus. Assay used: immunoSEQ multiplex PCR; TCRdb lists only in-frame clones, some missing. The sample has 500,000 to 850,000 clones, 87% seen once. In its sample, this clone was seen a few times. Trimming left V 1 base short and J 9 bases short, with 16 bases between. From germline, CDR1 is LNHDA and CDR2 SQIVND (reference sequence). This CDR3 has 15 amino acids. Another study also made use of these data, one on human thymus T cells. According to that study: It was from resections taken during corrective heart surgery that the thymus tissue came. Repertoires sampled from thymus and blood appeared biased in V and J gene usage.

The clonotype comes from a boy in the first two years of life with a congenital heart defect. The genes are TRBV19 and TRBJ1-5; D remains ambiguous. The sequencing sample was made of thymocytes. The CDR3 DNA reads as TGTGCCAGTAGTATAGGCCCCAGAAACGTTCGGCCCCAGCATTTT. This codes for CASSIGPRNVRPQHF.